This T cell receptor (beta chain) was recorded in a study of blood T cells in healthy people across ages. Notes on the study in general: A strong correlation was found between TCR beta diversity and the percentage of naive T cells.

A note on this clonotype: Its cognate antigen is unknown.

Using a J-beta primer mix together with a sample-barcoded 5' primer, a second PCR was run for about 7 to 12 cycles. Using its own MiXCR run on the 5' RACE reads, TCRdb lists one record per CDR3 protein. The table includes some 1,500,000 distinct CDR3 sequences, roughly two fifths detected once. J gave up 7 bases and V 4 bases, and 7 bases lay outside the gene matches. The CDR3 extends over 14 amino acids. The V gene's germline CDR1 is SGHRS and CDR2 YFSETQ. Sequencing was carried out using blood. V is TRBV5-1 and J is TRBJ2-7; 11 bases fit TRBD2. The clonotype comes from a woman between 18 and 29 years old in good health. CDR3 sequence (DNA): TGCGCCAGCAGCCAGGGACTAGCGGAGGGTGAGCAGTACTTC. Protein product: CASSQGLAEGEQYF.